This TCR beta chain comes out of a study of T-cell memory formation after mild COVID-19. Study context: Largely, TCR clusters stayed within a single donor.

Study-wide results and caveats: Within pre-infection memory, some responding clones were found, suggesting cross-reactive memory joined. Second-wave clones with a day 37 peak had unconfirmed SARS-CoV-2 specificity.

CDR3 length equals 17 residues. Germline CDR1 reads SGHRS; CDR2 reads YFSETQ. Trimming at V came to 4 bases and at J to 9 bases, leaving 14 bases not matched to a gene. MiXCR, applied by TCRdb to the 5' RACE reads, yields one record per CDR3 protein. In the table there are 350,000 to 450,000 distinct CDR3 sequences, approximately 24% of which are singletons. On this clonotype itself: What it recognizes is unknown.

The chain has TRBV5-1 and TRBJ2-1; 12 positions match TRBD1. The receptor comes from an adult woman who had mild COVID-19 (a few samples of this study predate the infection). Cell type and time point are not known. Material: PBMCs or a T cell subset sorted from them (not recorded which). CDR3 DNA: TGCGCCAGCAGCACCGGGTCCGGGACAGGGGGCGTGGGTGAGCAGTTCTTC. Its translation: CASSTGSGTGGVGEQFF.